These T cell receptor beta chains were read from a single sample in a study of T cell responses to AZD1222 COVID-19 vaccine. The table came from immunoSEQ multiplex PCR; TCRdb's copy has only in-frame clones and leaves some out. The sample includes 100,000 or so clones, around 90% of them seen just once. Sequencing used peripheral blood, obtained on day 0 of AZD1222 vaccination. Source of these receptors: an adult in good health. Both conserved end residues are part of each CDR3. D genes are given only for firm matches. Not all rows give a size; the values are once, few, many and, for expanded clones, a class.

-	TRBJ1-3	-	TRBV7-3	TGTGCCAGCAGCGTGGGACACAACTCTGGAAACACCATATATTTT	CASSVGHNSGNTIYF
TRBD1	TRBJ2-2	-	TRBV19	TGTGCCAGTACTCCAATGGGGACAGCGAACACCGGGGAGCTGTTTTTT	CASTPMGTANTGELFF
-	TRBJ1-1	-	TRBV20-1	TGCAGTGCAAAAACTCGGGATGAAGCTTTCTTT	CSAKTRDEAFF
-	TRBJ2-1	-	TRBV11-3	TGTGCCAGCAGCCCCATGGGGGACAATGAGCAGTTCTTC	CASSPMGDNEQFF
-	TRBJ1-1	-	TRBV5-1	TGCGCCAGCAGCTACGGTTGGAACACTGAAGCTTTCTTT	CASSYGWNTEAFF
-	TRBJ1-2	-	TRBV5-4	TGTGCCAGCAGCCCTACAGGGTTGGAAGGGGGCTACACCTTC	CASSPTGLEGGYTF
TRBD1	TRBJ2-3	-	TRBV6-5	TGTGCCAGCAGCGGACAGGGATTCACAGATACGCAGTATTTT	CASSGQGFTDTQYF
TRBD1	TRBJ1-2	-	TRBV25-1	TGTGCCAGCAGCACAGGGGCGTATGGCTACACCTTC	CASSTGAYGYTF
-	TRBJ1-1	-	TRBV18	TGTGCCAGCTCACCGGGGCAAAACACTGAAGCTTTCTTT	CASSPGQNTEAFF
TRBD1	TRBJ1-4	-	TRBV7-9	TGTGCCAGCAGCTTAGTGGAGGGGGCCGAAAAACTGTTTTTT	CASSLVEGAEKLFF
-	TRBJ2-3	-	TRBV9	TGTGCCAGCAGCGTATTTGGCGCCCGCACAGATACGCAGTATTTT	CASSVFGARTDTQYF
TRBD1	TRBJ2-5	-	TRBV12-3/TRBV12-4	TGTGCCAGCAGTTTGGACAGGGGGACGGCCCAGTACTTC	CASSLDRGTAQYF
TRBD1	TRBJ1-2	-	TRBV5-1	TGCGCCAGCAGCTTGGCCTCGGGACAGGGGGGAAACTATGGCTACACCTTC	CASSLASGQGGNYGYTF
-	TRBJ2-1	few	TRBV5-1	TGCGCCAGCAGCATTCCGGACCACAATGAGCAGTTCTTC	CASSIPDHNEQFF
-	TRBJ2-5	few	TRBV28	TGTGCCAGCAGTTTTGGGGGAGGCGAGACCCAGTACTTC	CASSFGGGETQYF
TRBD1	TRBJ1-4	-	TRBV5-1	TGCGCCAGCAGCTTGCAAGTAGGGGGCTCGGAAAAACTGTTTTTT	CASSLQVGGSEKLFF
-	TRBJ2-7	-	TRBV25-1	TGTGCCAGCAGTGATTACAGCCCGGGGGACTACGAGCAGTACTTC	CASSDYSPGDYEQYF
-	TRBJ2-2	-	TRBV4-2	TGTGCCAGCAGCCAAGATTACGTGCGGGAAACCGGGGAGCTGTTTTTT	CASSQDYVRETGELFF
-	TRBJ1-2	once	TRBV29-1	TGCAGCGTGAGAGACCCCTCTCGCACCTTC	CSVRDPSRTF
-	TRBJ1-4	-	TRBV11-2	TGTGCCAGCAGCTTATCGTTTGGGGCTGAAAAACTGTTTTTT	CASSLSFGAEKLFF
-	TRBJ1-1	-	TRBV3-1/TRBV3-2	TGTGCCAGCAGCTTACGCATTCCGAACACTGAAGCTTTCTTT	CASSLRIPNTEAFF
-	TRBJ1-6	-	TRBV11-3	TGTGCCAGCAGCTTAGGGCAGGGACGGTGGAATTCACCCCTCCACTTT	CASSLGQGRWNSPLHF
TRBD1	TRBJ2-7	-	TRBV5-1	TGCGCCAGCAGCCTCCGGGACAGGGGAGGCGAGCAGTACTTC	CASSLRDRGGEQYF
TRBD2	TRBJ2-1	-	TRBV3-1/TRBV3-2	TGTGCCAGCAGCCAACGCGGGAGGGACTACAATGAGCAGTTCTTC	CASSQRGRDYNEQFF
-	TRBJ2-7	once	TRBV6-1	TGTGCCAGCAGCGGTGGGACGGCCGGAGGCTACGAGCAGTACTTC	CASSGGTAGGYEQYF
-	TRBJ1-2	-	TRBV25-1	TGTGCCAGCAGTCCGGCAGGAAACTATGGCTACACCTTC	CASSPAGNYGYTF